This entry describes one TCR beta chain. Its target is not known. A junction boundary mismatches the germline segment, possibly from a read error. This sample is part of a study of tumor-infiltrating lymphocytes in primary liver carcinoma. General observations from the study: A significantly higher top-250-clone fraction was recorded for tumors than for blood (p = 0.039). Overlap in tumor-adjacent and tumor-blood pairs fell below that of tumor region pairs.

Starting from roughly 540 ng of total RNA, TCR beta cDNA was produced with a primer in the constant region. What produced the TCR beta libraries was three nested multiplex PCR rounds using slightly modified ARM-PCR. The first two PCR rounds, nine to ten cycles each, used TRBV1-TRBV30 forward primers and a C-beta reverse primer. TCRdb fed the multiplex PCR reads into MiXCR, producing one record per CDR3 protein. Among under 85,000 distinct CDR3 sequences, around 70% were seen once, and the ten largest hold roughly 19%. Looked up from germline, CDR1 is SQVTM and CDR2 is ANQGSEA. The CDR3 totals 13 residues. The study co-extracted DNA and RNA from roughly 20-30 mg of unsorted bulk tissue. Patients showed chronic HBV infection and an absence of prior treatment. Collection of samples drew on five separate regions of each tumor.

The chain employs TRBV29-1 and TRBJ2-5, with TRBD1 matching over 9 bases. The receptor was derived from a man in his forties with primary liver carcinoma and hepatitis B virus infection. Sequenced sample: liver tumor tissue from sampling region 1. Subset of the sample: tumor region T1, superior pole. The DNA of the CDR3 is TGTAGCGCCTGGACAGGGGTGGGCGAGACCCATTACTTC. Translated, it gives CSAWTGVGETHYF.